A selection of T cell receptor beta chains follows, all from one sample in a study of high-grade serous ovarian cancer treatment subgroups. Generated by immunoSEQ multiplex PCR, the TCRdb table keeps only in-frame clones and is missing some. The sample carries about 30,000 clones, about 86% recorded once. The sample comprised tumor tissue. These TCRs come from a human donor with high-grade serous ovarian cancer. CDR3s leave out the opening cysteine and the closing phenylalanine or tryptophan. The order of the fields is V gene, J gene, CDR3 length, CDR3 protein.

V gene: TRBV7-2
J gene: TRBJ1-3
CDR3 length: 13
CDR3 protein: ASSRDRGTGNTIY

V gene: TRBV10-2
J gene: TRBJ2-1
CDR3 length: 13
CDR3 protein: ASKGLAGTGNEQF

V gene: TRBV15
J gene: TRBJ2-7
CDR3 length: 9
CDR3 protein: ATGEGNEQY

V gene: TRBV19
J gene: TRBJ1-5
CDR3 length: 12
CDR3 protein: ASSMRQSNQPQH

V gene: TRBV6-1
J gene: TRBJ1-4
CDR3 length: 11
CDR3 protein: ASSGRGREKLF

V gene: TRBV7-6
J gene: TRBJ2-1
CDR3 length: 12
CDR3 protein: ASSLALEHNEQF

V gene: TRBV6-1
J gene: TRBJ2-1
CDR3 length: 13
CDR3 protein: ASSKTSGSPQGQF

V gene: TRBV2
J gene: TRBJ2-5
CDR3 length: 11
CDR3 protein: ASSGTQKETQY

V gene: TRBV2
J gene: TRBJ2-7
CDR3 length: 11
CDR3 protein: ASSGQGTYEQY

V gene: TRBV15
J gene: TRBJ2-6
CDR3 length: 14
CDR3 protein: ATSPRTGAGANVLT

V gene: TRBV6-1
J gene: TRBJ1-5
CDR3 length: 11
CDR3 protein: ATRDRGSQPQH

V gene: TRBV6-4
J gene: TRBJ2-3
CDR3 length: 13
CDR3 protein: ASSESGIRTDTQY

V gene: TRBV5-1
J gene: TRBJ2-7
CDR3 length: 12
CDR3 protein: ASSSPTGTGKQY

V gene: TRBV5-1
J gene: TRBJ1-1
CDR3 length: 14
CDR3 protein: ASSLAGDRSNTEAF

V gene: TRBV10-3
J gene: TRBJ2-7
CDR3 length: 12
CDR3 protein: ATSASGSGYEQY

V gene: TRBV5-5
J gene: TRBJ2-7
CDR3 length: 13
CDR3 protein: ASSVTSGRAYEQY

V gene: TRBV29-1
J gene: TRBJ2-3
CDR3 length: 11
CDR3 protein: SVGSGGLDTQY

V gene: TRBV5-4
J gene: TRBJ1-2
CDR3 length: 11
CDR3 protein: ASSLTRERGYT

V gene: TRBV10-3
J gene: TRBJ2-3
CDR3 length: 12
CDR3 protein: AIRTSGSTDTQY

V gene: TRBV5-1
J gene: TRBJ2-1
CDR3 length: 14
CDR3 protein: ASSLGEAGPYNEQF

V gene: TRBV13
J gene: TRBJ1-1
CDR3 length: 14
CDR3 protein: ASSLGQAYRGTEAF

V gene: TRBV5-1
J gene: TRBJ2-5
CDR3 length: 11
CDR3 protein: ASMRGNQETQY

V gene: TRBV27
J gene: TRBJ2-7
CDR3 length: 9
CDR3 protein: ASSSNYEQY

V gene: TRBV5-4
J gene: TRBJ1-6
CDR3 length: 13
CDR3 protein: ASSRGAGHNSPLH

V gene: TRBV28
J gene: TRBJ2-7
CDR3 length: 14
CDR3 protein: ASSSRLGTNAYEQY

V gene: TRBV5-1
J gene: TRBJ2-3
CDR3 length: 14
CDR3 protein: ASSPRRVTSTDTQY

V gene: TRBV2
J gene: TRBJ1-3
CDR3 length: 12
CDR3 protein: ASRQGASGNTIY

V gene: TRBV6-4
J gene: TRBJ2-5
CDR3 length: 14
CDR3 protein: ASSDSTSGAGETQY

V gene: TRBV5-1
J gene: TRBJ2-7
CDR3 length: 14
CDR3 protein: ASSPLPGTGYGEQY

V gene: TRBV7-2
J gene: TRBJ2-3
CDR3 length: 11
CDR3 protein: ASSSLVGDTQY

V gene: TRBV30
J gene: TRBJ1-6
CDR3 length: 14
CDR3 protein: AWSVLLSGAGAPLH

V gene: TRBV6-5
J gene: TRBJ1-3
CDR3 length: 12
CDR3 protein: ASSQLGGGNTIY

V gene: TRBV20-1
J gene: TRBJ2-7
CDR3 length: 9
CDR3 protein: SGVTSYEQY

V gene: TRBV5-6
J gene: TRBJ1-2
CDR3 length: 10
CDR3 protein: ASSHDSYGYT

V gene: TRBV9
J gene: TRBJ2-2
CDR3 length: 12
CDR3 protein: ASSADTGTGELF

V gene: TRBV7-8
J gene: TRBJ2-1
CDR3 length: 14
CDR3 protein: ASSPMAPRSGNEQF

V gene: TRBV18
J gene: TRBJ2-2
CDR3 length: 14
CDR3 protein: ASSPRQGGNTGELF

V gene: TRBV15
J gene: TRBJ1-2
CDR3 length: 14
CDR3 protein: ATSRDLFNIRNGYT

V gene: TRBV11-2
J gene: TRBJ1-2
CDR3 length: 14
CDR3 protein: ASSLMGTVANYGYT

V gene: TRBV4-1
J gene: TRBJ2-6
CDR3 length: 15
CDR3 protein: ASSQDERVLGANVLT

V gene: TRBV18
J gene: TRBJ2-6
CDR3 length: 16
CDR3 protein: ASSPPSGDPSGANVLT

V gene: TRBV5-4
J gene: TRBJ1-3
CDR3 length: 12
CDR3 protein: ASSLGTGGNTIY

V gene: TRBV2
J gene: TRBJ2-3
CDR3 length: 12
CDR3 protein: ASSSRTGTDTQY

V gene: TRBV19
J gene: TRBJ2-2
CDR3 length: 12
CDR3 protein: ASSKRGHTGELF

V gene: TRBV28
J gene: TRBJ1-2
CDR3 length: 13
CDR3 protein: ASSSGQGVFYGYT

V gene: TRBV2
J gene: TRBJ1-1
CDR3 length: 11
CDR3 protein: ASERRGDTEAF

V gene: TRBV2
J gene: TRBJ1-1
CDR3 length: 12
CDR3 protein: ASSERAGSTEAF

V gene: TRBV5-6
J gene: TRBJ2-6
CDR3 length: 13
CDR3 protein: ASSSRVAGANVLT

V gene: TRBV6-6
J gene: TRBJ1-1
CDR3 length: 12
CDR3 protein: ASSKSLMNTEAF

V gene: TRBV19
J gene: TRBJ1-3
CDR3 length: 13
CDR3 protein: ASSMTGGSGNTIY

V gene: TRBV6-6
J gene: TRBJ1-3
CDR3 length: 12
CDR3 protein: ASSFRDRENTIY

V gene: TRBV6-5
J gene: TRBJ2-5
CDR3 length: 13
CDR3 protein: ASTKGGGRGETQY

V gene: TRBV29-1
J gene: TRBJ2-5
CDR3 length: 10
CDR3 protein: SVGPSGETQY

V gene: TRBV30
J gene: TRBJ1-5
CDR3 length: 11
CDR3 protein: AWSVQGAGPQH

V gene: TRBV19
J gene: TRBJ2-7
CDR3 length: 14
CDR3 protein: ASSPHGGVLAYEQY

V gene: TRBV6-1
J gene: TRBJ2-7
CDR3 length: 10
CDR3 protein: ASSEAAYEQY

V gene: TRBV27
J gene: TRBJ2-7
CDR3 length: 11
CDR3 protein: ASSSPPTYEQY

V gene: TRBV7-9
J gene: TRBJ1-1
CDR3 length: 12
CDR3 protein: ASSLSQGNTEAF

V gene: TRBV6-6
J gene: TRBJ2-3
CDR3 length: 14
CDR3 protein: ASSPIGGQGGRTQY